Below are 2 T cell receptor beta chains sequenced from a single sample in a study of blood T cell repertoires in COVID-19. TCRdb's copy holds only in-frame clones and misses some; the assay was immunoSEQ multiplex PCR. Here the sample spans approximately 300,000 clones, approximately 90% being singletons. Sequences were obtained from peripheral blood. The receptors come from a woman between 25 and 40 years old with COVID-19, enrolled during active disease.

The J gene is TRBJ1-5, the V gene TRBV30; D call uncertain. This CDR3 region has 14 residues. Trimming removed 0 bases at V and 2 bases at J, with 8 bases between. In germline, CDR1 is GTSNPN, CDR2 SVGIG (reference sequence). The CDR3 sequence is CAWSVTTRNQPQHF. The CDR3, as DNA: TGTGCCTGGAGTGTTACGACACGCAATCAGCCCCAGCATTTT.

J is TRBJ2-6 and V is TRBV4-1; the D gene is possibly TRBD2 (6 bases). In germline, CDR1 is MGHRA, CDR2 YSYEKL. CDR3 length equals 19 residues. V shed 4 bases and J shed 0 bases, with 19 bases lying between them. The CDR3 DNA reads as TGCGCCAGCAGCCCCCGTCCGGGACTTATGAGCTCTGGGGCCAACGTCCTGACTTTC. Protein product: CASSPRPGLMSSGANVLTF.